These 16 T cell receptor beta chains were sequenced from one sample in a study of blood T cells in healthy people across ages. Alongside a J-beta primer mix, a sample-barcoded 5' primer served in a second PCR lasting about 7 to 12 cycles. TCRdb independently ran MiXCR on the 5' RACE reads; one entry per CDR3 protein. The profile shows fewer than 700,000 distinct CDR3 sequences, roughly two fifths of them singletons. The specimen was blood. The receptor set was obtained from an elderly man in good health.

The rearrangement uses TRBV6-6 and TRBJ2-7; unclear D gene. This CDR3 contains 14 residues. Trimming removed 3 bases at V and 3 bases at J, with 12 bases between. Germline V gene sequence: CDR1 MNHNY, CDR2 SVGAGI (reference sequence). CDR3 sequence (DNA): TGTGCCAGCAGTTATGGGCAGATGGTCTACGAGCAGTACTTC. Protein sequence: CASSYGQMVYEQYF.

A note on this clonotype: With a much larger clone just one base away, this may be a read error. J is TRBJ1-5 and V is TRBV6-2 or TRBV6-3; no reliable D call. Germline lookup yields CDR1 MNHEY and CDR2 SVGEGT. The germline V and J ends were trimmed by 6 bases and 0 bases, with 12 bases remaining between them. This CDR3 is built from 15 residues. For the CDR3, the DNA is TGTGCCAGCAGCGCCGGGCGGATTAGCAATCAGCCCCAGCATTTT. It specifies CASSAGRISNQPQHF.

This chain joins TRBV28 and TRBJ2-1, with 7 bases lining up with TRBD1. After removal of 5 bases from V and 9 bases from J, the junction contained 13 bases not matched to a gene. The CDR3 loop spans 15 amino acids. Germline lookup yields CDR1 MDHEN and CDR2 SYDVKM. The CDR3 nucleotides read TGTGCCAGCAGTCGGCAGGGACAGCCAAGTGGTGAGCAGTTCTTC. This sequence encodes CASSRQGQPSGEQFF.

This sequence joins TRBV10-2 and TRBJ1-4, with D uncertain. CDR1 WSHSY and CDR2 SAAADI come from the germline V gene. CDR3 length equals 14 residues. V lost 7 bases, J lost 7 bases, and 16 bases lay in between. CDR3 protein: CASKEGHVGEKLFF. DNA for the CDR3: TGCGCCAGCAAGGAGGGCCATGTGGGTGAAAAACTGTTTTTT.

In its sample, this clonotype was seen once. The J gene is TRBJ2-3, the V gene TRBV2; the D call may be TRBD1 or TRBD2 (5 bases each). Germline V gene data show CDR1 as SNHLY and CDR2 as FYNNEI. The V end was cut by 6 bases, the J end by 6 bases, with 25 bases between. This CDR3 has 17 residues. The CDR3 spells CASRSVRGTLESDTQYF. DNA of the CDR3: TGTGCCAGCAGGTCTGTCCGGGGCACGTTAGAGTCGGATACGCAGTATTTT.

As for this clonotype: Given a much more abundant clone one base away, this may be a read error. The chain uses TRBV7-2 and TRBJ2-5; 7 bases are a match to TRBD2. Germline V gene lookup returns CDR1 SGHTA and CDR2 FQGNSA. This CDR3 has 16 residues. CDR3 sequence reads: CACSLDSGPHAETQYF. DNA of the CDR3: TGTGCCTGCAGCTTAGATAGCGGGCCACACGCAGAGACCCAGTACTTC.

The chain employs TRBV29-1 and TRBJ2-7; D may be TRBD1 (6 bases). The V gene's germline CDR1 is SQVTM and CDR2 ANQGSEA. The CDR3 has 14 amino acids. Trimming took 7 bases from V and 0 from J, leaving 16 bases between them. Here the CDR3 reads CSAQTGLNSYEQYF. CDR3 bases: TGCAGCGCCCAGACAGGTTTAAACTCCTACGAGCAGTACTTC.

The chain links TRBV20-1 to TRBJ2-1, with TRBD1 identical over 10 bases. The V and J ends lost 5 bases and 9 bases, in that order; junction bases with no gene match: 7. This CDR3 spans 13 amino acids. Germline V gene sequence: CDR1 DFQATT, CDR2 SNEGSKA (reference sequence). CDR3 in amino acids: CSAGDRGYGEQFF. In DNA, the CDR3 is TGCAGTGCTGGGGACAGGGGTTATGGTGAGCAGTTCTTC.

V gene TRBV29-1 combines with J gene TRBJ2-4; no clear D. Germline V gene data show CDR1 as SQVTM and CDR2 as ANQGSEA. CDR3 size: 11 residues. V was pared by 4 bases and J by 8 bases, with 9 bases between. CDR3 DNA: TGCAGCGTTGTAGGGATCGACATTCAGTACTTC. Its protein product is CSVVGIDIQYF.

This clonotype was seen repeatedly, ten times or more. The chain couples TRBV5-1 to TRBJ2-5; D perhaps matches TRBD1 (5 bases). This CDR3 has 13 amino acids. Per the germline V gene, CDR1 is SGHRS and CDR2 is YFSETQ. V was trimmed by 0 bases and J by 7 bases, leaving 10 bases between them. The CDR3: CASSLEGSRTQYF. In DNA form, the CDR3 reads TGCGCCAGCAGCTTGGAGGGGTCGCGGACCCAGTACTTC.

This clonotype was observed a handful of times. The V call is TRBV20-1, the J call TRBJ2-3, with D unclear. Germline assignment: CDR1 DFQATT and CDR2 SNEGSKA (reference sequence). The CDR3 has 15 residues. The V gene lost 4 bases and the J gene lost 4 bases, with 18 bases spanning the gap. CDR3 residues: CSAIARAVRADTQYF. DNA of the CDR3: TGCAGTGCTATAGCTAGGGCGGTCCGGGCAGATACGCAGTATTTT.

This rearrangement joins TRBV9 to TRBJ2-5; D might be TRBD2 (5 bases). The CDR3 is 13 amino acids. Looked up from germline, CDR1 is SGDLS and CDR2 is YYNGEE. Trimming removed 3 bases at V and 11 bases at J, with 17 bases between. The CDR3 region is CASSASLSGEQYF. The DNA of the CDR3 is TGTGCCAGCAGCGCGAGTCTCAGTGGGGAGCAGTACTTC.

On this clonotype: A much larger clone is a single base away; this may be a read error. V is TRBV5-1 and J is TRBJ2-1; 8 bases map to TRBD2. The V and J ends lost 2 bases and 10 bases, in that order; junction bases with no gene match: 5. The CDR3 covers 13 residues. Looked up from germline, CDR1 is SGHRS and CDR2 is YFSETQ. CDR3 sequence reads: CASSFGLAEEQFF. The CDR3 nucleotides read TGCGCCAGCAGCTTCGGACTAGCCGAGGAGCAGTTCTTC.

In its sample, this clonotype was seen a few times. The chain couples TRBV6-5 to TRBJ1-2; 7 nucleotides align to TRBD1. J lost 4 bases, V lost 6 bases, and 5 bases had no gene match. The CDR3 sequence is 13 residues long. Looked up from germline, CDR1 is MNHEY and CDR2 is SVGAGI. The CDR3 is CASSTAGGYGYTF. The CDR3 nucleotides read TGTGCCAGCAGCACCGCAGGGGGCTATGGCTACACCTTC.

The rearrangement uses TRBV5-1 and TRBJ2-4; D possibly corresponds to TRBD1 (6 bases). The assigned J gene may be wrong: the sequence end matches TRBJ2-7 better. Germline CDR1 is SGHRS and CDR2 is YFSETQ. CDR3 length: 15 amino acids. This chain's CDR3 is CASSLGAVQGSEQYF. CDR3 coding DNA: TGCGCCAGCAGCCTCGGAGCGGTACAGGGCTCCGAGCAGTACTTC.

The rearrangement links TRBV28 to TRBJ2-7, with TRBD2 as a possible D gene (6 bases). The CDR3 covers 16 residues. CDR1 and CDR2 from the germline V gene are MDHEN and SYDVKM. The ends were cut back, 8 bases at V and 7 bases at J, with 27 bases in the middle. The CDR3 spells CASGIQGTSRDNEQYF. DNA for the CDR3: TGTGCCAGCGGCATCCAGGGAACTAGCAGAGACAATGAGCAGTACTTC.